Listed below are T cell receptor beta chains from one sample, sequenced in a study of CD8+ T cells in alopecia areata. Only in-frame clones appear in the TCRdb table, and some are missing; sequencing was by immunoSEQ multiplex PCR. The sample comprises around 270,000 clones, roughly 64% of which are singletons, and approximately 2% rests with the top ten. This material consisted of CD4+ T cells sorted from blood, taken at week 24, from a patient treated with tofacitinib. The receptor set was obtained from a human donor with alopecia areata. Both conserved end residues are part of each CDR3. The D gene is left open where the match is weak. For some rows the clone size is stated as once, few or many, or as a class when expanded; others skip it.

NA TRBJ1-5 TRBV27 NA 16 CASSLSIAQSNQPQHF TGTGCCAGCAGTTTATCGATTGCACAGAGCAATCAGCCCCAGCATTTT
NA TRBJ2-3 TRBV2 TRBD2 15 CASRIAGGSTDTQYF TGTGCCAGCAGAATAGCGGGGGGGAGCACAGATACGCAGTATTTT
few TRBJ1-5 TRBV10-3 TRBD1 15 CATQPATGENQPQHF TGTGCCACGCAGCCGGCGACAGGGGAAAACCAGCCCCAGCATTTT
NA TRBJ1-4 TRBV18 NA 14 CASSPQQVVEKLFF TGTGCCAGCTCACCACAACAGGTGGTTGAAAAACTGTTTTTT
NA TRBJ1-5 TRBV29-1 NA 13 CSVGRGNNQPQHF TGCAGCGTTGGGCGTGGGAACAATCAGCCCCAGCATTTT
NA TRBJ1-1 TRBV6-1 NA 13 CASSPGQYTEAFF TGTGCCAGCAGTCCCGGACAGTACACTGAAGCTTTCTTT
NA TRBJ2-2 TRBV27 NA 16 CASSLFKTVGTGELFF TGTGCCAGCAGTTTATTTAAAACGGTGGGCACCGGGGAGCTGTTTTTT
NA TRBJ2-3 TRBV28 TRBD1 13 CASQGQPTDTQYF TGTGCCAGCCAGGGACAGCCGACAGATACGCAGTATTTT
NA TRBJ2-2 TRBV29-1 NA 15 CSVLWGQPNTGELFF TGCAGCGTTTTATGGGGCCAACCGAACACCGGGGAGCTGTTTTTT
NA TRBJ1-1 TRBV30 NA 14 CAWSGRRQNTEAFF TGTGCCTGGAGTGGACGCAGGCAGAACACTGAAGCTTTCTTT
few TRBJ2-7 TRBV29-1 NA 12 CSARGQFYEQYF TGCAGCGCCCGAGGACAGTTTTACGAGCAGTACTTC
NA TRBJ2-7 TRBV29-1 TRBD2 14 CSVATSGGAYEQYF TGCAGCGTAGCTACTAGCGGGGGGGCCTACGAGCAGTACTTC
NA TRBJ1-6 TRBV7-9 TRBD1 15 CASMPQGSGNSPLHF TGTGCCAGCATGCCACAGGGGTCCGGGAATTCACCCCTCCACTTT
NA TRBJ2-5 TRBV5-1 TRBD1 13 CASSGDRVETQYF TGCGCCAGCAGCGGGGACAGGGTTGAGACCCAGTACTTC
NA TRBJ1-1 TRBV6-5 NA 13 CASSRPQNTEAFF TGTGCCAGCAGCCGACCACAGAACACTGAAGCTTTCTTT
medium-sized TRBJ2-3 TRBV14 TRBD1 15 CASSHRQGSGDTQYF TGTGCCAGCAGCCATCGACAGGGAAGTGGAGATACGCAGTATTTT
NA TRBJ1-5 TRBV29-1 NA 12 CSVGDSDQPQHF TGCAGCGTCGGTGACAGCGATCAGCCCCAGCATTTT
NA TRBJ2-5 TRBV29-1 TRBD2 10 CSGGGETQYF TGCAGCGGGGGGGGTGAGACCCAGTACTTC
NA TRBJ2-7 TRBV7-2 NA 15 CASSSAGGGSYEQYF TGTGCCAGCAGCTCCGCGGGTGGGGGATCCTACGAGCAGTACTTC
once TRBJ1-1 TRBV29-1 NA 11 CSVGGRTEAFF TGCAGCGTAGGGGGACGCACTGAAGCTTTCTTT
NA TRBJ1-2 TRBV30 NA 13 CAWSVRTDYGYTF TGTGCCTGGAGTGTAAGGACGGACTATGGCTACACCTTC